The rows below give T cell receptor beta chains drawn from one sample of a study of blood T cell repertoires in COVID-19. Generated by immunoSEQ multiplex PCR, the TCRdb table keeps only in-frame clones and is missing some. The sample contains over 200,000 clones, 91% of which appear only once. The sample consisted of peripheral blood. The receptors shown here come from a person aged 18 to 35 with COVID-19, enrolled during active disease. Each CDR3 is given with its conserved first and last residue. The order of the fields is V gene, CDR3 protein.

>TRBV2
CASGGESGTEAFF
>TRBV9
CASSPGQGPGNTIYF
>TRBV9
CASSVGGNIYYEQYF
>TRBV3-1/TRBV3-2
CASSQEVGTAGNTIYF
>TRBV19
CASNLGQGDTEAFF
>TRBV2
CAGAGTVQETQYF
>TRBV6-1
CASSENRRGRETQYF
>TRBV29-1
CSVEDWVAGSDTQYF
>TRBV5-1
CASAPGQGAKYEQYF
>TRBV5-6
CASSLVDTYGYTF
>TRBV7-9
CASRTGTGFGELFF
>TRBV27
CASSLLWRQGSGYTF
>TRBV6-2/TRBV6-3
CASSYSGGSPTGELFF
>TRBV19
CASSTLDGSYYGYTF
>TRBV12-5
CASGLGQGSGSGNTIYF
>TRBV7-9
CASSMRTGEDEQYF
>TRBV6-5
CASSYSSVFSTDTQYF
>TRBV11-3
CASSAGTGGETQYF
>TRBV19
CASSLSGTYEQYF
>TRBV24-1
CATSDLSVSGQSYNEQFF
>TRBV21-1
CASSKGTGPGYTF
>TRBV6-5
CASLRSIATNEKLFF
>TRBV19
CASSIVRFFGYQPQHF
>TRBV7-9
CARGDRANTGELFF
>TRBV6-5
CASSYSTGGWPQHF
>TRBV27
CASSFRTRNTEAFF
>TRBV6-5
CASTTQGANSPLHF
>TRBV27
CASSYDRAVGPKYF
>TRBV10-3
CAISTKNSGMYNEQFF
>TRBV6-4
CASSFEGGSYNEQFF
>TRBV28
CASSSTGHYGYTF
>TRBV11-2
CASSSPDYSFDGNIQYF
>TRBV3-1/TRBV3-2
CASSQASGRGETQYF
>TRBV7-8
CASSSLFSEREGNYEQYF
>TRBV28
CASSPDSEAFF
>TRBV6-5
CASSGTGSYGYTF
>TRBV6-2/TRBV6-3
CASSSTGYNSPLHF
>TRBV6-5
CASSYGQGTAYGYTF
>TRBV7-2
CASSLNSGRVSYNEQFF
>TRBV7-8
CASSTATGGYSPLHF
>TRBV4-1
CASSQVTGDSYGYTF
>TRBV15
CATSVTTSGGGNEQFF
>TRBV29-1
CSVGGRARETQYF
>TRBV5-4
CASSAGTNSNQPQHF
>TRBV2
CASRAGVGRGMNTEAFF
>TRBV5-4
CASSLELDRVYEQYF
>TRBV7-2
CASSLRGSRTGELFF
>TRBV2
CASSQGEQGAYQPQHF
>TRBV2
CASREQGAGGYTF
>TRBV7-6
CASSLVSGGLPEQFF